This T cell receptor (beta chain) was found in a study of blood T cell repertoires in COVID-19. For the study at large: Italy, Spain and the United States were the sources of the convalescent and acute COVID-19 samples.

The method was immunoSEQ multiplex PCR; TCRdb's version includes in-frame clones alone and lacks a portion of them. The repertoire has fewer than 200,000 clones, roughly four fifths of them found once; the top ten carry approximately 12%. Participant reports of clinical history set cohort assignment. CDR1 and CDR2 from the germline V gene are SGHAT and FQNNGV. V was clipped by 1 base and J by 2 bases, with 12 bases between them. The CDR3 is 15 amino acids. This receptor was taken from a man in his forties or fifties who had recovered from COVID-19. The sequenced sample consisted of PBMCs or T cells enriched from blood (not recorded which). The chain combines TRBV11-2 with TRBJ2-7; perhaps TRBD2 as D (5 bases). CDR3 loop: CASSLGEGPAYEQYF. CDR3 nucleotide sequence: TGTGCCAGCAGCTTAGGTGAGGGTCCCGCCTACGAGCAGTACTTC.